These 32 T cell receptor beta chains were sequenced from one sample in a study of T cells in Graves' hyperthyroidism and ophthalmopathy. The CDR3 regions of TCR beta were amplified from RNA transcripts. Researchers ran a first-round RT-PCR on the TCR CDR3 using the HTBI primer set. TCRdb reprocessed the multiplex PCR reads with MiXCR, giving one entry per CDR3 protein. The sample carries a few hundred thousand distinct CDR3 sequences, about 16% recorded once. Sequenced input: blood. The receptors here all came from a man aged 40-49 years with Graves' hyperthyroidism.

The V call is TRBV19, the J call TRBJ2-2; possible D gene TRBD1, 5 bases. The length of the CDR3 is 14 residues. Germline loops: CDR1 LNHDA, CDR2 SQIVND (reference sequence). The germline V and J ends were trimmed by 6 bases and 2 bases, with 10 bases remaining between them. The CDR3 DNA sequence: TGTGCCAGTAGGCCGACAGCAAACACCGGGGAGCTGTTTTTT. Its translation is CASRPTANTGELFF.

This chain links TRBV27 with TRBJ2-3; D possibly corresponds to TRBD2 (5 bases). With 6 bases removed from V and 0 bases from J, the gap between germline ends came to 16 bases. The CDR3 is 16 residues long. Germline loops: CDR1 MNHEY, CDR2 SMNVEV (reference sequence). As DNA, the CDR3 is TGTGCCAGCAGCTTGGAGGCAGGAAAAAGCACAGATACGCAGTATTTT. Translated, it gives CASSLEAGKSTDTQYF.

The sample holds many counts of this clonotype. The chain links TRBV9 to TRBJ2-5, with 10 bases that match TRBD1. The CDR3 contains 15 residues. Germline values: CDR1 SGDLS, CDR2 YYNGEE. The V gene end was trimmed by 4 bases and the J gene end by 4 bases; junction bases not matched to a gene: 7. CDR3 region: CASSPKGDRGETQYF. CDR3 bases: TGTGCCAGCAGCCCCAAGGGGGACAGGGGAGAGACCCAGTACTTC.

This clonotype was detected only a few times. The chain couples TRBV5-6 to TRBJ2-3; no firm D call. The CDR3 loop spans 14 amino acids. Germline V gene lookup returns CDR1 SGHDT and CDR2 YYEEEE. The germline V and J ends were trimmed by 4 bases and 10 bases, with 19 bases remaining between them. CDR3 DNA sequence: TGTGCCAGCAGCCCAGTCGTGGGTCACCCCCCGCAGTATTTT. It specifies CASSPVVGHPPQYF.

J is TRBJ2-1 and V is TRBV6-2 or TRBV6-3; D might be TRBD2 (6 bases). CDR3 length equals 14 residues. In germline, CDR1 is MNHEY, CDR2 SVGEGT. Trimming stripped 2 bases from V and 5 bases from J, with 10 bases between. The DNA for the CDR3 is TGTGCCAGCAGTTACGGCGGGGAAGACAATGAGCAGTTCTTC. This codes for CASSYGGEDNEQFF.

The table lists this clonotype with many counts. J is TRBJ2-5 and V is TRBV9; tentatively, D is TRBD1 (6 bases). Germline V gene lookup returns CDR1 SGDLS and CDR2 YYNGEE. With 4 bases removed from V and 0 bases from J, the gap between germline ends came to 10 bases. The CDR3 is 14 residues long. DNA for the CDR3: TGTGCCAGCAGCAGCCGGGACAACCAAGAGACCCAGTACTTC. Its translation is CASSSRDNQETQYF.

This clonotype was seen a few times. The chain carries TRBV29-1 and TRBJ1-1; TRBD1 might be the D (6 bases). Germline V gene lookup returns CDR1 SQVTM and CDR2 ANQGSEA. With 8 bases removed from V and 6 bases from J, the gap between germline ends came to 19 bases. The CDR3 runs to 13 residues. CDR3 amino acids: CSTGQTDGSEAFF. The CDR3 nucleotides read TGCAGCACTGGACAGACAGATGGGTCTGAAGCTTTCTTT.

The chain joins TRBV18 to TRBJ1-3, with 9 bases matching TRBD1. Unmatched junction bases numbered 4, after V lost 5 bases and J lost 2 bases. Looked up from germline, CDR1 is KGHSH and CDR2 is LQKENI. The CDR3 runs to 15 residues. CDR3 region: CASSDTGGAGNTIYF. The CDR3 DNA is TGTGCCAGCTCAGATACAGGGGGCGCTGGAAACACCATATATTTT.

This clonotype has a handful of counts. This sequence joins TRBV12-3 or TRBV12-4 and TRBJ1-3; 10 nucleotides agree with TRBD1. CDR3 size: 15 residues. V was clipped by 7 bases and J by 2 bases; unmatched bases: 5. This CDR3 reads CASTRTGGAGNTIYF. The DNA of the CDR3 is TGTGCCAGCACCCGGACAGGGGGAGCTGGAAACACCATATATTTT.

This clonotype was counted at least ten times. The chain uses TRBV28 and TRBJ2-7; 13 bases map to TRBD2. CDR1 and CDR2 from the germline V gene are MDHEN and SYDVKM. V trimming: 4 bases; J trimming: 4 bases; junction bases outside the gene matches: 7. The CDR3 extends over 16 amino acids. In DNA form, the CDR3 reads TGTGCCAGCAGTTCAACTAGCGGGGGGGCGGTATACGAGCAGTACTTC. Amino acid sequence: CASSSTSGGAVYEQYF.

This clonotype was counted ten times or more. The V gene is TRBV27, the J gene TRBJ1-1; the D is unclear. Germline CDR1 is MNHEY and CDR2 is SMNVEV (reference sequence). The CDR3 spans 16 residues. Trimming left V 4 bases short and J 4 bases short, with 19 bases between. CDR3 in DNA: TGTGCCAGCAGTTCCAGACCTCGGGTCCTGGGCACTGAAGCTTTCTTT. The encoded protein is CASSSRPRVLGTEAFF.

This clonotype was counted only a few times. This rearrangement joins TRBV20-1 to TRBJ1-2; possible D gene TRBD1, 6 bases. From germline, CDR1 is DFQATT and CDR2 SNEGSKA (reference sequence). The CDR3 is 14 residues long. Trimming shortened V by 6 bases and J by 4 bases, and 18 bases separated the two germline ends. This chain's CDR3 is CSAPFGQGIYGYTF. The CDR3 DNA is TGCAGTGCCCCTTTTGGGCAGGGGATCTATGGCTACACCTTC.

This clonotype was counted many times. V gene TRBV3-1 combines with J gene TRBJ2-1; no reliable D call. The ends were cut back, 4 bases at V and 4 bases at J, with 5 bases in the middle. The germline CDR1 and CDR2 sequences are LGHDT and YNNKEL (reference sequence). CDR3 length equals 12 residues. The CDR3 DNA reads TGTGCCAGCAGCCGAGATTACAATGAGCAGTTCTTC. Encoded protein: CASSRDYNEQFF.

Details on this clonotype: A read error may be the cause here, since a much bigger clone is one base away. The rearrangement uses TRBV19 and TRBJ2-1, with D uncertain. The CDR3 extends over 15 amino acids. Trimming took 8 bases from V and 9 from J, leaving 23 bases between them. The germline V gene encodes CDR1 LNHDA and CDR2 SQIVND (reference sequence). The CDR3 loop is CASQRRVDGPGEQFF. CDR3 bases: TGTGCCAGTCAAAGAAGGGTGGACGGACCCGGTGAGCAGTTCTTC.

This clonotype occurred many times. The chain joins TRBV5-6 to TRBJ2-2; D remains unclear. From germline, CDR1 is SGHDT and CDR2 YYEEEE. The CDR3 is 13 residues long. V was cut by 4 bases and J by 8 bases, with 12 bases left in between. The CDR3 loop is CASSPTLEGELFF. The CDR3 DNA sequence: TGTGCCAGCAGCCCTACATTGGAAGGGGAGCTGTTTTTT.

On this clonotype itself: A much more abundant neighbour one base away suggests this may be a read error. V and J are TRBV6-1 and TRBJ1-2; D gene unclear. The CDR3 consists of 13 residues. Germline V gene lookup returns CDR1 MNHNS and CDR2 SASEGT. CDR3 residues: CASSVKRQYDYTF. Written as DNA, the CDR3 is TGTGCCAGCAGTGTAAAGCGGCAGTATGACTACACCTTC.

V usage is TRBV28 and J usage is TRBJ2-5; 11 nucleotides line up with TRBD2. The V gene's germline CDR1 is MDHEN and CDR2 SYDVKM. The junction had 3 bases not matched to a gene; V was cut back by 2 bases and J by 4 bases. CDR3 size: 15 residues. The CDR3 loop reads CASSLSLAGGETQYF. The CDR3 DNA sequence: TGTGCCAGCAGTTTAAGTCTAGCGGGAGGAGAGACCCAGTACTTC.

This clonotype was detected many times. The chain carries TRBV28 and TRBJ2-1, with TRBD2 as a possible D gene (7 bases). With 10 bases removed from V and 7 bases from J, the gap between germline ends came to 17 bases. CDR1 is MDHEN and CDR2 is SYDVKM in the germline V gene. The CDR3 runs to 13 residues. CDR3 region: CAIGGGAPNEQFF. CDR3 in DNA: TGTGCCATCGGTGGGGGGGCCCCGAATGAGCAGTTCTTC.

This clonotype was picked up a small number of times. V and J are TRBV6-5 and TRBJ2-7; a possible D gene is TRBD1 (6 bases). Germline V gene sequence: CDR1 MNHEY, CDR2 SVGAGI. Trimming removed 0 bases at V and 6 bases at J, with 9 bases between. The CDR3 has 13 residues. Here the CDR3 reads CASSYSPRGEQYF. The CDR3 DNA is TGTGCCAGCAGTTACTCTCCCAGGGGCGAGCAGTACTTC.

This clonotype was observed many times. The chain combines TRBV3-1 with TRBJ1-4; D might be TRBD1 (6 bases). The CDR3 loop spans 14 amino acids. CDR1 and CDR2 from the germline V gene are LGHDT and YNNKEL (reference sequence). Trimming cost V 4 bases and J 8 bases, with 14 bases left between them. The CDR3: CASSPRGGGEKLFF. The CDR3 DNA is TGTGCCAGCAGCCCGAGAGGGGGGGGCGAAAAACTGTTTTTT.

This clonotype came up many times. The chain is built from TRBV6-2 or TRBV6-3 and TRBJ2-7; D may match TRBD1 or TRBD2 (5 bases each). This CDR3 is 18 amino acids long. V was shortened by 2 bases and J by 2 bases, with 22 bases between the two germline ends. CDR1 is MNHEY and CDR2 is SVGEGT in the germline V gene. The CDR3, as DNA: TGTGCCAGCAGTTACGCTTACCCCGGGACCCAGGAGGCCTACGAGCAGTACTTC. Encoded protein: CASSYAYPGTQEAYEQYF.

J is TRBJ2-7 and V is TRBV4-2, with D hard to call. V lost 4 bases to trimming and J lost 0 bases, with 13 bases between them. Per germline, CDR1 LGHNA and CDR2 YNFKEQ. The CDR3 runs 15 residues. CDR3 residues: CASSPGSQSSYEQYF. The CDR3 nucleotides are TGTGCCAGCAGCCCCGGGTCACAGAGCTCCTACGAGCAGTACTTC.

This chain connects TRBV4-1 to TRBJ1-1; D is unclear. The CDR3 has 15 residues. CDR1 and CDR2 from the germline V gene are MGHRA and YSYEKL. Trimming stripped 3 bases from V and 0 bases from J, with 11 bases between. The CDR3 region has the DNA TGCGCCAGCAGCCATCGACATACTATGAACACTGAAGCTTTCTTT. This translates into CASSHRHTMNTEAFF.

The chain employs TRBV11-2 and TRBJ2-5; D may be TRBD1 (5 bases). This CDR3 spans 14 amino acids. The V end was cut by 5 bases, the J end by 5 bases, with 15 bases between. CDR1 SGHAT and CDR2 FQNNGV come from the germline V gene. The CDR3 sequence: CASSHRLQAETQYF. Written as DNA, the CDR3 is TGTGCCAGCAGCCATCGATTACAGGCGGAGACCCAGTACTTC. Full variable domain (missing parts from reference TRBV11-2 and TRBJ2-5): EAGVAQSPRYKIIEKRQSVAFWCNPISGHATLYWYQQILGQGPKLLIQFQNNGVVDDSQLPKDRFSAERLKGVDSTLKIQPAKLEDSAVYLCASSHRLQAETQYFGPGTRLLVL.

This clonotype was seen repeatedly, ten times or more. V is TRBV2 and J is TRBJ1-2; 9 nucleotides match TRBD1. V lost 8 bases to trimming and J lost 3 bases; unmatched junction nucleotides: 7. Germline loops: CDR1 SNHLY, CDR2 FYNNEI. The CDR3 spans 14 residues. The CDR3 DNA is TGTGCCAGCCCCCGGACAGGGGTGGACTATGGCTACACCTTC. Residues: CASPRTGVDYGYTF.

The chain is built from TRBV13 and TRBJ1-2; unclear D gene. The CDR3 has 14 amino acids. The V gene's germline CDR1 is PRHDT and CDR2 FYEKMQ (reference sequence). V shed 4 bases and J shed 4 bases, with 13 bases lying between them. CDR3: CASSSPPAPYGYTF. In nucleotides, the CDR3 is TGTGCCAGCAGCTCGCCTCCCGCGCCCTATGGCTACACCTTC. Complete variable domain (other parts from reference TRBV13 and TRBJ1-2): AAGVIQSPRHLIKEKRETATLKCYPIPRHDTVYWYQQGPGQDPQFLISFYEKMQSDKGSIPDRFSAQQFSDYHSELNMSSLELGDSALYFCASSSPPAPYGYTFGSGTRLTVV.

This clonotype has at least ten counts. In DNA form, the CDR3 reads TGTGCCAGCAGTTTAATAGTGCAGGGAGGTGAGCAGTTCTTC. This sequence encodes CASSLIVQGGEQFF. The chain carries TRBV12-3 or TRBV12-4 and TRBJ2-1; D might be TRBD2 (6 bases). V lost 2 bases, J lost 9 bases, and 14 bases lay in between. This CDR3 comprises 14 residues.

This clonotype was seen repeatedly, ten times or more. V is TRBV6-1 and J is TRBJ1-1; D remains ambiguous. This CDR3 is 13 amino acids long. The V gene's germline CDR1 is MNHNS and CDR2 SASEGT. Trimming stripped 1 base from V and 1 base from J, with 4 bases between. The DNA of the CDR3 is TGTGCCAGCAGTGAAGGGCGGAACACTGAAGCTTTCTTT. Its protein is CASSEGRNTEAFF.

The rearrangement uses TRBV20-1 and TRBJ2-3, with a tentative D call TRBD2 (6 bases). V was shortened by 3 bases and J by 0 bases, with 7 bases between the two germline ends. Looked up from germline, CDR1 is DFQATT and CDR2 is SNEGSKA (reference sequence). This CDR3 has 13 amino acids. CDR3 residues: CSARGLSTDTQYF. CDR3 sequence (DNA): TGCAGTGCTAGGGGACTCAGCACAGATACGCAGTATTTT.

Comment on this clonotype: This clone may be a read error of a much larger clone one base away. The chain has TRBV27 and TRBJ1-2; TRBD1 is a possible D gene (5 bases). Germline CDR1 and CDR2: MNHEY and SMNVEV (reference sequence). V lost 2 bases, J lost 4 bases, and 11 bases lay in between. The CDR3 has 14 residues. As DNA, the CDR3 is TGTGCCAGCAGTTTAGGGGCCCATAGCTATGGCTACACCTTC. Protein product: CASSLGAHSYGYTF.

The chain employs TRBV5-1 and TRBJ1-2; no clear D gene. V lost 6 bases to trimming and J lost 1 base, with 13 bases between them. CDR1 is SGHRS and CDR2 is YFSETQ in the germline V gene. This CDR3 has 14 amino acids. The CDR3: CASNVANSNYGYTF. The CDR3 DNA is TGCGCCAGCAACGTGGCAAACAGTAACTATGGCTACACCTTC.

This clonotype was recorded many times. J is TRBJ2-1 and V is TRBV20-1; D remains unclear. The CDR3 totals 12 residues. Germline loops: CDR1 DFQATT, CDR2 SNEGSKA (reference sequence). V lost 1 base and J lost 8, with 9 bases in between. The CDR3 nucleotides are TGCAGTGCTAGAGCGGCCTCCTATGAGCAGTTCTTC. Residues: CSARAASYEQFF.